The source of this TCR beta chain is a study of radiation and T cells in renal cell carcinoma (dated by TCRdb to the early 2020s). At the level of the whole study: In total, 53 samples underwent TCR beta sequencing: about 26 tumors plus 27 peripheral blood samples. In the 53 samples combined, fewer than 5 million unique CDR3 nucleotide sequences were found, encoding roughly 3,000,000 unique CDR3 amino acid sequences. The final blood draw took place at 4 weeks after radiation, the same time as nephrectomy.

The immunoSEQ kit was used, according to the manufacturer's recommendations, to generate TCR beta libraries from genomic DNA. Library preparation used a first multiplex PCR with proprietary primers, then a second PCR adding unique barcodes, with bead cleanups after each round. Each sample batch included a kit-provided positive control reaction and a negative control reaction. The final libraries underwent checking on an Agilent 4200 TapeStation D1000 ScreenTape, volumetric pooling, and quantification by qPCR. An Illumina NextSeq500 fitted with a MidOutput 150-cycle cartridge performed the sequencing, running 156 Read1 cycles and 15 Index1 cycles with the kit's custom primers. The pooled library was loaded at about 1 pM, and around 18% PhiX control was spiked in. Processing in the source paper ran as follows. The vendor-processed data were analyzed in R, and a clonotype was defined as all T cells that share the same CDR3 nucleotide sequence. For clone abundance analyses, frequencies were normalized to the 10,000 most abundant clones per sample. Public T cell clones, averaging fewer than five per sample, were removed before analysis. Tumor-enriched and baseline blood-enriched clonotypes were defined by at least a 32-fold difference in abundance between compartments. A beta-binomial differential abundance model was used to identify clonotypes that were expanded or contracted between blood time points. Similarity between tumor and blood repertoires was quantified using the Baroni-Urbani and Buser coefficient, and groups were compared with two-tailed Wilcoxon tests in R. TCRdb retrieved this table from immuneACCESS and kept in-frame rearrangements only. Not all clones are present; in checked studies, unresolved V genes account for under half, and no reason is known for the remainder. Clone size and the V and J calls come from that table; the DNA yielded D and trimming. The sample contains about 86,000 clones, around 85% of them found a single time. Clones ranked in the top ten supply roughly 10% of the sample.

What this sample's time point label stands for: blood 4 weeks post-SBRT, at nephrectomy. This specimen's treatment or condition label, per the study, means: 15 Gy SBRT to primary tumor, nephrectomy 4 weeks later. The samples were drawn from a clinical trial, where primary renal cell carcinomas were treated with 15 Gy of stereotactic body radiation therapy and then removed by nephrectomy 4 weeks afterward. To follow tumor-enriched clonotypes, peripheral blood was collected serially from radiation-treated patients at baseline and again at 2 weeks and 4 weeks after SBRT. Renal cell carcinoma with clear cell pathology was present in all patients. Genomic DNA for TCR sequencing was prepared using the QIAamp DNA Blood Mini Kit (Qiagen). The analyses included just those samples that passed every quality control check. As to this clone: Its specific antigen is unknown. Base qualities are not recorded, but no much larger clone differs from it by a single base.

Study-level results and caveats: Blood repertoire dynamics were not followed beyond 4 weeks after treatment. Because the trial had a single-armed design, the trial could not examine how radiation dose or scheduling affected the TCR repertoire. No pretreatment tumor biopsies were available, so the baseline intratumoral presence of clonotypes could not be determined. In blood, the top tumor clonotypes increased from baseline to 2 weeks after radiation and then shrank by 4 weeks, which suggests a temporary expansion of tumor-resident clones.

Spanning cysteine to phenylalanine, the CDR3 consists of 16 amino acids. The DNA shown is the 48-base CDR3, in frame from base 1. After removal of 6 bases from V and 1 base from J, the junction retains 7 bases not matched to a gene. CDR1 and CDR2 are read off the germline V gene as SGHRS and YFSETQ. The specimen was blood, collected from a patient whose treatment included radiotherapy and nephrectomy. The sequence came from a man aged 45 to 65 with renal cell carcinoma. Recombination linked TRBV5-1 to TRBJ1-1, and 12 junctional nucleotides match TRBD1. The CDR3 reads CASTQGTGGRNTEAFF. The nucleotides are TGCGCCAGCACCCAAGGGACAGGGGGCAGGAACACTGAAGCTTTCTTT.